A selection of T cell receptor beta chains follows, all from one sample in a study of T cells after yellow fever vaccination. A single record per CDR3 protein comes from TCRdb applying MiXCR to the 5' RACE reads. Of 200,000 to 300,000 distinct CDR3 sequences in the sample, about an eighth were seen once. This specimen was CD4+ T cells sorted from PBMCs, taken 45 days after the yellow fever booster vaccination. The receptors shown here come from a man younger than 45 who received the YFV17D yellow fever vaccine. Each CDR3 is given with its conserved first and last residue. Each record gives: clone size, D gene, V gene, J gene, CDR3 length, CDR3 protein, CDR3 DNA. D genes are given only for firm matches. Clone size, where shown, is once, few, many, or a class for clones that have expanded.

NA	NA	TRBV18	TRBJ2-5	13	CASSPGRQETQYF	TGTGCCAGCTCCCCCGGAAGGCAAGAGACCCAGTACTTC
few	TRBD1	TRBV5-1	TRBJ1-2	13	CASSLEQGRGYTF	TGCGCCAGCAGCTTGGAACAGGGGAGGGGCTACACCTTC
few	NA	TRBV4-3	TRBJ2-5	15	CASSQDLAIQETQYF	TGCGCCAGCAGCCAAGATCTGGCCATCCAAGAGACCCAGTACTTC
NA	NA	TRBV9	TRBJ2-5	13	CASSVAGEETQYF	TGTGCCAGCAGCGTAGCCGGGGAAGAGACCCAGTACTTC
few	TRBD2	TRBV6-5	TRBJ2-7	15	CASSSSSGPDYEQYF	TGTGCCAGCAGTTCATCTAGCGGGCCCGATTACGAGCAGTACTTC
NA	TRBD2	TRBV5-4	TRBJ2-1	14	CVVWAGGKVNEQFF	TGTGTCGTTTGGGCGGGAGGGAAAGTAAATGAGCAGTTCTTC
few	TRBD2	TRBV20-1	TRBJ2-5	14	CSARRREFMETQYF	TGCAGTGCCCGGCGGCGGGAGTTTATGGAGACCCAGTACTTC
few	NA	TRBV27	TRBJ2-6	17	CASSLSPRTLGANVLTF	TGTGCCAGCAGTTTATCCCCCAGGACTCTTGGGGCCAACGTCCTGACTTTC
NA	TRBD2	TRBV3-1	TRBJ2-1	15	CASSQGTSGVNEQFF	TGTGCCAGCAGCCAAGGGACTAGCGGGGTAAATGAGCAGTTCTTC
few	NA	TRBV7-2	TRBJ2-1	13	CASSPSPGTAQFF	TGTGCCAGCAGCCCTTCCCCCGGGACTGCTCAGTTCTTC
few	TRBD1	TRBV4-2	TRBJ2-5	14	CASSQTTGQETQYF	TGTGCCAGCAGCCAGACGACAGGGCAAGAGACCCAGTACTTC